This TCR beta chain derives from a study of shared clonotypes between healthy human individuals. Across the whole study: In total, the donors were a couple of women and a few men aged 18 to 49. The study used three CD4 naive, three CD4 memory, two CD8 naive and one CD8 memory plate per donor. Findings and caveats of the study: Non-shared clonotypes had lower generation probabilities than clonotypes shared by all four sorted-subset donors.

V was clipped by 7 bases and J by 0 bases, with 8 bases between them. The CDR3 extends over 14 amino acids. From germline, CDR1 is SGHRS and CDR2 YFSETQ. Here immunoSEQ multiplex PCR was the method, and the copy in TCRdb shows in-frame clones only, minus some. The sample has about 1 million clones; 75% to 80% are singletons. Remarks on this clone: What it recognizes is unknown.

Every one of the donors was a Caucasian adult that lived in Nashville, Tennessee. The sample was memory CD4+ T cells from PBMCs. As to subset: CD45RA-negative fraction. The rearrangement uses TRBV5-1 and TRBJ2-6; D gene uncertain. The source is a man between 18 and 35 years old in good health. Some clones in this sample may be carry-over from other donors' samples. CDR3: CASQGISGANVLTF. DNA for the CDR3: TGCGCCAGCCAAGGGATCTCTGGGGCCAACGTCCTGACTTTC.